The 10 T cell receptor beta chains presented below share a single source sample, sequenced in a study of blood T cell repertoires in COVID-19. Sequencing used immunoSEQ multiplex PCR; TCRdb keeps in-frame clones, though not all of them. Of 130,000 to 150,000 clones listed, 65% to 85% are singletons. The source material was peripheral blood. The receptors were gathered from a man aged 60 to 69 with active or convalescent COVID-19.

The J gene is TRBJ1-5, the V gene TRBV29-1, with D possibly TRBD1 on 5 matching bases. The CDR3 has 12 amino acids. Trimming removed 6 bases at V and 3 bases at J, with 9 bases between. CDR1 is SQVTM and CDR2 is ANQGSEA in the germline V gene. The CDR3 nucleotides are TGCAGCGTCGGGGACTCCAATCAGCCCCAGCATTTT. Its translation: CSVGDSNQPQHF.

This sequence joins TRBV2 and TRBJ1-6; D remains ambiguous. This CDR3 contains 13 residues. CDR1 and CDR2 (germline): SNHLY, FYNNEI. The V and J ends lost 4 bases and 8 bases respectively, with 9 bases between them. This CDR3 reads CASSGRADSPLHF. The CDR3 region has the DNA TGTGCCAGCAGTGGGAGGGCGGATTCACCCCTCCACTTT.

This chain joins TRBV7-9 and TRBJ2-1; unclear D gene. CDR3 length: 16 residues. The V gene's germline CDR1 is SEHNR and CDR2 FQNEAQ (reference sequence). V was trimmed by 1 base and J by 0 bases, leaving 10 bases between them. The CDR3 protein is CASSLELLSSYNEQFF. CDR3 in DNA: TGTGCCAGCAGCTTAGAGCTCCTGAGCTCCTACAATGAGCAGTTCTTC.

The chain joins TRBV12-3 or TRBV12-4 to TRBJ2-7; TRBD1 agrees at 8 bases. The CDR3 is made up of 13 amino acids. Germline trimming cut 6 bases from V and 3 bases from J; bases unmatched to any gene: 4. CDR3 sequence: CASSRGPIYEQYF. In DNA form, the CDR3 reads TGTGCCAGCAGCAGGGGGCCTATCTACGAGCAGTACTTC.

The chain couples TRBV7-6 to TRBJ2-3; 8 positions agree with TRBD1. Germline V gene lookup returns CDR1 SGHVS and CDR2 FNYEAQ. The CDR3 length is 14 residues. Trimming cost V 5 bases and J 5 bases; bases outside gene matches: 6. The CDR3 bases are TGTGCCAGCAGCGACAGGGGTGTGGGAGATACGCAGTATTTT. Its protein is CASSDRGVGDTQYF.

The CDR3 reads CASSGAGKGYGYTF. The CDR3 DNA follows: TGTGCCAGCAGTGGTGCAGGGAAAGGCTATGGCTACACCTTC. This chain uses TRBV2 with TRBJ1-2; perhaps TRBD1 as D (5 bases). The germline V and J ends were trimmed by 4 bases and 4 bases, with 13 bases remaining between them. This CDR3 region has 14 residues. CDR1 and CDR2 from the germline V gene are SNHLY and FYNNEI.

This chain joins TRBV5-6 and TRBJ2-7; TRBD2 aligns across 9 bases. The V segment lost 4 bases and the J segment 4 bases; nucleotides outside the gene matches: 9. CDR3 length: 15 amino acids. The germline CDR1 and CDR2 sequences are SGHDT and YYEEEE. The DNA for the CDR3 is TGTGCCAGCAGCCCTCCGACTAGCGGCGGATACGAGCAGTACTTC. Its protein product is CASSPPTSGGYEQYF.

The sample holds one count of this clone. J is TRBJ1-6 and V is TRBV5-4; TRBD1 aligns across 9 bases. Germline lookup yields CDR1 SGHNT and CDR2 YYREEE (reference sequence). The CDR3 has 16 residues. Unmatched junction bases numbered 7, after V lost 4 bases and J lost 5 bases. The CDR3 region is CASSEGQGFHNSPLHF. The CDR3 nucleotides are TGTGCCAGCAGCGAGGGACAGGGATTTCATAATTCACCCCTCCACTTT.

The chain recombines TRBV9 with TRBJ2-1, with 9 bases that match TRBD2. This CDR3 has 16 residues. Trimming at V came to 2 bases and at J to 2 bases, leaving 5 bases not matched to a gene. Germline V gene lookup returns CDR1 SGDLS and CDR2 YYNGEE. The CDR3 reads CASSVSGSPPYNEQFF. In DNA form, the CDR3 reads TGTGCCAGCAGCGTTAGCGGGAGTCCCCCCTACAATGAGCAGTTCTTC.

The genes are TRBV19 and TRBJ2-5, with a tentative D call TRBD1 (5 bases). Germline-derived CDR1 and CDR2 are LNHDA and SQIVND (reference sequence). The CDR3 has 13 amino acids. Trimming removed 0 bases from V and 4 bases from J, with 6 bases in between. The DNA for the CDR3 is TGTGCCAGTAGTATAGAAAGGGGAGAGACCCAGTACTTC. It yields the protein CASSIERGETQYF.